The 12 T cell receptor beta chains below were found in one sample sequenced in a study of T cell therapy after organ transplantation (dated by TCRdb to the late 2010s). Which antigens these TCRs recognize remains unknown. Library construction relied on the immunoSEQ multiplex PCR assay. Not all clones reach the TCRdb copy of this immuneACCESS table, which keeps in-frame sequences only. Checked studies attribute under half of the gap to unresolved V genes and leave the rest unexplained. Across this sample there are some 48,000 clones, with 94% seen only once. Of the sample, approximately 3.4% is held by the ten largest clones. This specimen's time point label, interpreted: before start of T cell therapy. The sequenced sample was CD8+ T cells from blood, obtained before autologous CMV-specific T cell therapy. The receptors come from a human patient who had received a solid organ transplant and had CMV disease.

This sequence joins TRBV6-1 and TRBJ2-2, with 10 nucleotides matching TRBD2. V lost 2 bases, J lost 0 bases, and 3 bases stayed unmatched. The germline gives CDR1 MNHNS, CDR2 SASEGT. This CDR3 contains 17 residues. The CDR3 sequence is CASSETSGIANTGELFF. Here the CDR3 DNA reads TGTGCCAGCAGTGAAACTAGCGGGATAGCGAACACCGGGGAGCTGTTTTTT.

This rearrangement joins TRBV10-3 to TRBJ2-1; 11 bases are shared with TRBD2. Trimming cost V 8 bases and J 0 bases; bases outside gene matches: 0. Per the germline V gene, CDR1 is ENHRY and CDR2 is SYGVKD. The CDR3 length is 14 residues. The CDR3 here is CAILAGGSYNEQFF. DNA for the CDR3: TGTGCCATCCTAGCGGGAGGCTCCTACAATGAGCAGTTCTTC.

This clone was seen only a few times. The V and J genes are TRBV10-1 and TRBJ1-1, with D uncertain. CDR1 and CDR2 (germline): WNHNN, SYGVQD (reference sequence). This CDR3 region has 12 residues. V dropped 4 bases and J dropped 8 bases, with 11 bases sitting between them. CDR3 in amino acids: CASSGSGREAFF. In DNA, the CDR3 is TGCGCCAGCAGTGGAAGTGGCAGGGAAGCTTTCTTT.

The CDR3 loop reads CASSKDPDGPGGGSSYEQYF. Written as DNA, the CDR3 is TGTGCCAGCAGCAAGGACCCAGACGGCCCAGGAGGGGGGAGCTCCTACGAGCAGTACTTC. The gene calls are TRBV21-1 and TRBJ2-7. TRBV21-1 is noted as a pseudogene. The CDR3 contains 20 residues.

This chain uses TRBV2 with TRBJ2-3; D not resolved. Trimming pared 6 bases from V and 2 bases from J, leaving 15 bases between. This CDR3 region has 15 residues. The germline V gene encodes CDR1 SNHLY and CDR2 FYNNEI. The CDR3 protein is CASRSGPTNTDTQYF. The CDR3 DNA sequence: TGTGCCAGCAGGTCGGGTCCTACAAACACAGATACGCAGTATTTT.

The chain has TRBV4-1 and TRBJ2-7, with 11 positions matching TRBD2. This CDR3 contains 20 residues. CDR1 and CDR2 from the germline V gene are MGHRA and YSYEKL. Trimming took 2 bases from V and 3 from J; bases not matched to a gene: 18. The CDR3 reads CASSQSWSRGLADTNYEQYF. CDR3 nucleotide sequence: TGCGCCAGCAGCCAAAGCTGGAGTCGGGGACTAGCGGATACTAACTACGAGCAGTACTTC.

The V and J genes are TRBV15 and TRBJ2-5, with D possibly being TRBD1 (6 bases). The germline CDR1 and CDR2 sequences are LNHNV and YYDKDF (reference sequence). CDR3 length: 18 residues. Trimming shortened V by 1 base and J by 5 bases, and 23 bases separated the two germline ends. CDR3 in amino acids: CATSRAEVQGVFIETQYF. The CDR3 nucleotides read TGTGCCACCAGCAGAGCCGAAGTACAGGGTGTATTTATCGAGACCCAGTACTTC.

This clone was detected only once. J is TRBJ1-6 and V is TRBV4-3; unclear D gene. The germline V and J ends were trimmed by 2 bases and 7 bases, with 12 bases remaining between them. The CDR3 spans 15 residues. Germline CDR1 reads LGHNA; CDR2 reads YSLEER. CDR3 DNA: TGCGCCAGCAGCCAATCCTTCCTGGCAAATTCACCCCTCCACTTT. The encoded protein is CASSQSFLANSPLHF.

This chain links TRBV30 with TRBJ1-5; no clear D. This CDR3 has 13 residues. Looked up from germline, CDR1 is GTSNPN and CDR2 is SVGIG (reference sequence). Trimming took off 4 bases at V and 7 bases at J, with 14 bases between the two ends. The DNA for the CDR3 is TGTGCCTGGAACCTAGAAGCGGTGCAGCCCCAGCATTTT. Translation: CAWNLEAVQPQHF.

The CDR3 reads CASSLAGGNTGELFF. As DNA, the CDR3 is TGTGCCAGCAGCCTGGCAGGGGGAAACACCGGGGAGCTGTTTTTT. This chain uses TRBV7-9 with TRBJ2-2; the match to TRBD1 covers 7 bases. There are 15 residues in the CDR3. V lost 5 bases to trimming and J lost 2 bases; unmatched junction nucleotides: 5. CDR1 is SEHNR, CDR2 FQNEAQ, per germline (reference sequence).

J is TRBJ2-3 and V is TRBV2, with TRBD1 matching 9 bases. The CDR3 consists of 16 residues. Germline V gene data show CDR1 as SNHLY and CDR2 as FYNNEI. V lost 6 bases, J lost 3 bases, and 10 bases stayed unmatched. CDR3 bases: TGTGCCAGCAGCTCTACAACCGGGACAGGGACAGATACGCAGTATTTT. Amino acids: CASSSTTGTGTDTQYF.

Only one count was recorded for this clone. This chain connects TRBV5-6 to TRBJ1-2; TRBD1 is a possible D gene (6 bases). Per the germline V gene, CDR1 is SGHDT and CDR2 is YYEEEE. The ends were cut back, 4 bases at V and 3 bases at J, with 16 bases in the middle. The CDR3 length is 15 residues. For the CDR3, the DNA is TGTGCCAGCAGCCGGGGGGGCAGGACCGACTATGGCTACACCTTC. It specifies CASSRGGRTDYGYTF.